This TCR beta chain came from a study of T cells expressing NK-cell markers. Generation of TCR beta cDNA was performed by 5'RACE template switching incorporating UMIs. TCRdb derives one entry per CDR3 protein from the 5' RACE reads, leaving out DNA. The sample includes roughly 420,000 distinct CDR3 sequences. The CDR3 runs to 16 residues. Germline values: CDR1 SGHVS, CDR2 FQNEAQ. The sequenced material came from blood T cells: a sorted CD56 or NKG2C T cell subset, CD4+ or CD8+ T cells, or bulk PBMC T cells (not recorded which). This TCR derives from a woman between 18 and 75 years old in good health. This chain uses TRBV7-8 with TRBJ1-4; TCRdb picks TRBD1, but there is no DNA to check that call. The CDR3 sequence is CASSSQTGTGGGKLFF.